Shown below are 8 T cell receptor beta chains from a single sample sequenced in a study of early T cells in non-severe SARS-CoV-2 infection. MiXCR, applied by TCRdb to the 5' RACE reads, yields one record per CDR3 protein. This table has over 60,000 distinct CDR3 sequences, roughly 9.5% appearing once. Material: whole blood. Every receptor here comes from an adult who was a healthcare worker with PCR-confirmed SARS-CoV-2 infection or an uninfected control (not recorded which).

This rearrangement joins TRBV20-1 to TRBJ2-7; D is unresolved. Trimming took 5 bases from V and 2 from J, leaving 10 bases between them. Germline CDR1 and CDR2: DFQATT and SNEGSKA (reference sequence). The CDR3 runs to 12 residues. The CDR3 nucleotides read TGCAGTGCTCTCGACGGCCCCTACGAGCAGTACTTC. Its protein product is CSALDGPYEQYF.

The J gene is TRBJ2-7, the V gene TRBV6-1; D is unresolved. Germline V gene lookup returns CDR1 MNHNS and CDR2 SASEGT. The V and J ends lost 2 bases and 3 bases respectively, with 5 bases between them. This CDR3 has 12 residues. CDR3 amino acids: CASSEIYYEQYF. The CDR3, as DNA: TGTGCCAGCAGTGAAATTTACTACGAGCAGTACTTC.

The genes are TRBV2 and TRBJ2-7; D call uncertain. There are 14 residues in the CDR3. V was clipped by 1 base and J by 2 bases, with 9 bases between them. Germline lookup yields CDR1 SNHLY and CDR2 FYNNEI. The CDR3 sequence: CASSEGRPPYEQYF. The CDR3 region has the DNA TGTGCCAGCAGTGAAGGCAGGCCTCCCTACGAGCAGTACTTC.

This clonotype was picked up many times. J is TRBJ2-7 and V is TRBV18; TRBD2 might be the D (6 bases). This CDR3 region has 17 residues. Per germline, CDR1 KGHSH and CDR2 LQKENI. V shed 3 bases and J shed 1 base, with 19 bases lying between them. CDR3 in amino acids: CASSPIGGAHESYEQYF. CDR3 nucleotides: TGTGCCAGCTCACCCATCGGCGGGGCTCATGAATCCTACGAGCAGTACTTC.

In its sample, this clonotype was seen many times. The chain has TRBV3-1 and TRBJ2-7, with D possibly matching TRBD2 (6 bases). This CDR3 has 14 residues. Trimming removed 6 bases from V and 1 base from J, with 13 bases in between. Per germline, CDR1 LGHDT and CDR2 YNNKEL (reference sequence). CDR3 in amino acids: CASRPWRGSYEQYF. As DNA, the CDR3 is TGTGCCAGCAGACCCTGGAGGGGATCCTACGAGCAGTACTTC.

This chain uses TRBV2 with TRBJ2-5; TRBD1 matches 8 bases. Germline trimming cut 7 bases from V and 2 bases from J; bases unmatched to any gene: 12. The CDR3 has 16 amino acids. Germline V gives CDR1 SNHLY, CDR2 FYNNEI. For the CDR3, the DNA is TGTGCCAGCATCTACTTCAGGACAGGGTTTCAAGAGACCCAGTACTTC. Amino acids: CASIYFRTGFQETQYF.

The chain links TRBV6-1 to TRBJ1-5; D uncertain. CDR3 length: 15 amino acids. Trimming took off 2 bases at V and 0 bases at J, with 8 bases between the two ends. Germline CDR1 is MNHNS and CDR2 is SASEGT. CDR3 sequence reads: CASSERRYSNQPQHF. Written as DNA, the CDR3 is TGTGCCAGCAGTGAAAGACGGTATAGCAATCAGCCCCAGCATTTT.

Many counts were recorded for this clonotype. The gene calls are TRBV18 and TRBJ1-2, with D maybe TRBD1 (6 bases). The CDR3 is 14 residues long. V lost 9 bases, J lost 4 bases, and 18 bases lay in between. Germline-derived CDR1 and CDR2 are KGHSH and LQKENI. The CDR3 nucleotides read TGTGCCAGTTCTCCCTCAACAGGGATCTATGGCTACACCTTC. Amino acids: CASSPSTGIYGYTF.